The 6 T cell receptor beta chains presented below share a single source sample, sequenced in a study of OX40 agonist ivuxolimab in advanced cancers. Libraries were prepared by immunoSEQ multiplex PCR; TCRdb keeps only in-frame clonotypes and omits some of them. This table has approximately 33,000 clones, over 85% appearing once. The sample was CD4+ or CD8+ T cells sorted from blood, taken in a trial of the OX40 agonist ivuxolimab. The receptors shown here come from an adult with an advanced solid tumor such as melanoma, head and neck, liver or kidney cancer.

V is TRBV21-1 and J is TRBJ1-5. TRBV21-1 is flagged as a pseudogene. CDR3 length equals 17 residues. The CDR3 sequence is CASSKFPGQHPNQPQHF. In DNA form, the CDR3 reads TGTGCCAGCAGCAAATTTCCGGGCCAACACCCCAATCAGCCCCAGCATTTT.

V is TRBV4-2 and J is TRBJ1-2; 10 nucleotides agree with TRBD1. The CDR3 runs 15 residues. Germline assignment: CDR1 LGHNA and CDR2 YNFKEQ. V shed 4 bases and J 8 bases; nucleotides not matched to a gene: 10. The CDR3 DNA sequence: TGTGCCAGCAGCCCGGAGAGACAGGGGGCGCGAGGCTACACCTTC. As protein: CASSPERQGARGYTF.

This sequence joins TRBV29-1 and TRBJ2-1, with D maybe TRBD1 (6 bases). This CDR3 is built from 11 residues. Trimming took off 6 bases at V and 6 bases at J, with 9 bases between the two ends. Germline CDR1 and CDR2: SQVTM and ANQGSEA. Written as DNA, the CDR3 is TGCAGCGTCGCGACAGGCAATGAGCAGTTCTTC. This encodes CSVATGNEQFF.

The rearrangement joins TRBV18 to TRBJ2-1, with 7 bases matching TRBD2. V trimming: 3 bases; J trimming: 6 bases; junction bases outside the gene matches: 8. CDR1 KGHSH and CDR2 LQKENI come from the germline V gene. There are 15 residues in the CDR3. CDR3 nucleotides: TGTGCCAGCTCACCGGCTGGACTAGTCTTCAATGAGCAGTTCTTC. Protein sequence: CASSPAGLVFNEQFF.

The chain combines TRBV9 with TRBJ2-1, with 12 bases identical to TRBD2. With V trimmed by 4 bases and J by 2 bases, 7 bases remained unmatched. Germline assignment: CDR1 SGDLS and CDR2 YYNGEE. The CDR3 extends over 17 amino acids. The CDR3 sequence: CASSPYRTSGAYNEQFF. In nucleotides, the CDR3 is TGTGCCAGCAGCCCCTATCGGACTAGCGGGGCCTACAATGAGCAGTTCTTC.

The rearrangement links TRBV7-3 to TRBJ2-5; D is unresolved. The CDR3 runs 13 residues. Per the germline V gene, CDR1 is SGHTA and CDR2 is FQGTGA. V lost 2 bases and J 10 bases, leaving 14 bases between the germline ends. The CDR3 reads CASSLLAESVQYF. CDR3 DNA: TGTGCCAGCAGCTTATTGGCGGAATCCGTCCAGTACTTC.